The rows below give T cell receptor beta chains drawn from one sample of a study of T-cell memory formation after mild COVID-19. TCRdb re-called the 5' RACE reads with MiXCR, one entry per CDR3 protein. The data hold around 300,000 distinct CDR3 sequences, with 8% to 9% observed a single time. The sample comprised PBMCs or a T cell subset sorted from them (not recorded which). The receptors come from a man aged 18 to 29 who had mild COVID-19 (a few samples of this study predate the infection). Cell type and time point are not known. Each CDR3 is given with its conserved first and last residue. D genes are given only for firm matches. A row's size may be missing; if present it is once, few, many or a size class.

v_call: TRBV12-3/TRBV12-4; clone_size: many; d_call: .; j_call: TRBJ2-3; cdr3_nt: TGTGCCAGCAGCCGCCAAAGGTCTACAAATACGCAGTATTTT; cdr3_aa: CASSRQRSTNTQYF
v_call: TRBV3-1; clone_size: many; d_call: .; j_call: TRBJ1-2; cdr3_nt: TGTGCCAGCAGCTACACGGCGTTTGAGGGCTACACCTTC; cdr3_aa: CASSYTAFEGYTF
v_call: TRBV3-1; clone_size: .; d_call: .; j_call: TRBJ2-3; cdr3_nt: TGTGCCAGCAGCCGAGGGGTCTCCCCAAGGGATACGCAGTATTTT; cdr3_aa: CASSRGVSPRDTQYF
v_call: TRBV6-2/TRBV6-3; clone_size: .; d_call: .; j_call: TRBJ1-5; cdr3_nt: TGTGCCAGCAAACGGTCTGGGGGTGAGCCCCAGCATTTT; cdr3_aa: CASKRSGGEPQHF
v_call: TRBV5-6; clone_size: few; d_call: TRBD2; j_call: TRBJ2-5; cdr3_nt: TGTGCCAGCAGCCGACCCGGGGCCAGCGGGGTGGGGAAGACCCAGTACTTC; cdr3_aa: CASSRPGASGVGKTQYF
v_call: TRBV19; clone_size: few; d_call: .; j_call: TRBJ1-5; cdr3_nt: TGTGCCAGTAGTATGGCTCGGGGTCCCCCGCGCCGGCATCAGCCCCAGCATTTT; cdr3_aa: CASSMARGPPRRHQPQHF
v_call: TRBV12-5; clone_size: few; d_call: .; j_call: TRBJ1-1; cdr3_nt: TGTGCTAGTGGTCCGTCAAAAGTAGACACTGAAGCTTTCTTT; cdr3_aa: CASGPSKVDTEAFF
v_call: TRBV2; clone_size: .; d_call: .; j_call: TRBJ1-2; cdr3_nt: TGTGCCAGCGAGGGGAACCCATATGGCTACACCTTC; cdr3_aa: CASEGNPYGYTF
v_call: TRBV5-4; clone_size: few; d_call: .; j_call: TRBJ2-5; cdr3_nt: TGTGCCAGCAGCGCGGAAGGTCGGGAGACCCAGTACTTC; cdr3_aa: CASSAEGRETQYF
v_call: TRBV4-2; clone_size: many; d_call: .; j_call: TRBJ1-1; cdr3_nt: TGTGCCAGCAGCCAAGATGGGGCAGGGCTGGGGGGTATCTTCTTT; cdr3_aa: CASSQDGAGLGGIFF
v_call: TRBV20-1; clone_size: few; d_call: TRBD1; j_call: TRBJ2-1; cdr3_nt: TGCAGTGCTTTCCCGGGACAGGGGGCCACGAATGAGCAGTTCTTC; cdr3_aa: CSAFPGQGATNEQFF
v_call: TRBV20-1; clone_size: few; d_call: .; j_call: TRBJ1-1; cdr3_nt: TGCAGTGCTAGCGCCAGAAGGAACACTGAAGCTTTCTTT; cdr3_aa: CSASARRNTEAFF
v_call: TRBV5-1; clone_size: .; d_call: TRBD1; j_call: TRBJ2-7; cdr3_nt: TGCGCCAGCAGCTTGGCTCAGGGGGTACGGTACGAGCAGTACTTC; cdr3_aa: CASSLAQGVRYEQYF